The 19 T cell receptor beta chains below come from one sample, sequenced in a study of vaccination effects on CD4 cells after COVID-19. The ViraFEST assay expanded antigen-specific CD4+ T cells with viral peptide pools before sequencing. Between days 10 and 11 of culture, CD4+ T cells were separated out. Participants were given two doses of BNT162b2 or mRNA-1273 vaccine. Using immunoSEQ multiplex PCR, the repertoire was profiled, and TCRdb retains in-frame clones only, with some absent. The sample has tens of thousands of clones; roughly 86% are singletons. Antigens of these TCRs are unknown. Here the sequenced sample was CD4+ T cells from PBMCs cultured with HCoV-NL63 spike peptides, taken after COVID-19 vaccination. Receptors originate from a human donor who received a COVID-19 vaccine. Some clones in this sample may be carry-over from other donors' samples.

The genes are TRBV24-1 and TRBJ1-5; 12 nucleotides line up with TRBD1. The germline gives CDR1 KGHDR, CDR2 SFDVKD. Germline trimming cut 4 bases from V and 7 bases from J; bases unmatched to any gene: 4. This CDR3 spans 15 amino acids. CDR3 residues: CATSDGTGGEQPQHF. DNA of the CDR3: TGTGCCACCAGTGACGGGACAGGGGGCGAACAGCCCCAGCATTTT.

CDR3 nucleotides: TGTGCCAGCAGGCCGGGACTAGCCCCTCTTCCCTTGACCCAGTACTTC. Residues: CASRPGLAPLPLTQYF. The chain links TRBV7-8 to TRBJ2-5; 9 bases match TRBD2. With V trimmed by 6 bases and J by 7 bases, 15 bases remained unmatched. This CDR3 region has 16 residues. Germline V gives CDR1 SGHVS, CDR2 FQNEAQ. The variable domain in full, with the rest retrieved from reference TRBV7-8 and TRBJ2-5, is GAGVSQSPRYKVAKRGQDVALRCDPISGHVSLFWYQQALGQGPEFLTYFQNEAQLDKSGLPSDRFFAERPEGSVSTLKIQRTQQEDSAVYLCASRPGLAPLPLTQYFGPGTRLLVL.

This clone was counted once. The chain links TRBV19 to TRBJ2-6; weak D call: TRBD2 (6 bases). CDR3 length: 17 amino acids. Trimming took 2 bases from V and 0 from J, leaving 11 bases between them. In germline, CDR1 is LNHDA, CDR2 SQIVND (reference sequence). The CDR3 DNA reads as TGTGCCAGTAGTATATATAGCGGCGACTCTGGGGCCAACGTCCTGACTTTC. It codes for CASSIYSGDSGANVLTF.

The chain has TRBV7-3 and TRBJ1-6, with TRBD1 as a possible D gene (5 bases). Germline CDR1 SGHTA, CDR2 FQGTGA. This CDR3 comprises 13 residues. The germline V and J ends were trimmed by 3 bases and 10 bases, with 10 bases remaining between them. CDR3 protein: CASSFTRDSPLHF. CDR3 coding DNA: TGTGCCAGCAGCTTCACGAGGGACTCACCCCTCCACTTT. The full variable domain, completed using reference TRBV7-3 and TRBJ1-6, is GAGVSQTPSNKVTEKGKYVELRCDPISGHTALYWYRQSLGQGPEFLIYFQGTGAADDSGLPNDRFFAVRPEGSVSTLKIQRTERGDSAVYLCASSFTRDSPLHFGNGTRLTVT.

The chain carries TRBV6-6 and TRBJ1-4, with 8 bases identical to TRBD1. The CDR3 consists of 16 residues. Trimming at V came to 6 bases and at J to 4 bases, leaving 10 bases not matched to a gene. CDR1 is MNHNY and CDR2 is SVGAGI in the germline V gene (reference sequence). Here the CDR3 DNA reads TGTGCCAGCAGCCCAGGCCAGGGGGCAGGTAATGAAAAACTGTTTTTT. Its translation is CASSPGQGAGNEKLFF.

The chain carries TRBV5-5 and TRBJ1-1, with TRBD1 as a possible D gene (5 bases). V shed 4 bases and J shed 5 bases, with 24 bases lying between them. The V gene's germline CDR1 is SGHKS and CDR2 YYEKEE (reference sequence). The CDR3 has 17 residues. In DNA form, the CDR3 reads TGTGCCAGCAGCCCTCAAGCAGGGATTCGGGGCTCAACTGAAGCTTTCTTT. It yields the protein CASSPQAGIRGSTEAFF.

The rearrangement links TRBV29-1 to TRBJ2-5; 8 bases align to TRBD1. Germline V gene data show CDR1 as SQVTM and CDR2 as ANQGSEA. V trimming: 6 bases; J trimming: 4 bases; junction bases outside the gene matches: 4. The length of the CDR3 is 12 residues. CDR3 in DNA: TGCAGCGTCCCGGACAGGGCAGAGACCCAGTACTTC. It codes for CSVPDRAETQYF.

V and J are TRBV6-5 and TRBJ1-2; D uncertain. The V gene's germline CDR1 is MNHEY and CDR2 SVGAGI. V gave up 4 bases and J gave up 4 bases, with 10 bases separating them. The CDR3 has 13 amino acids. Written as DNA, the CDR3 is TGTGCCAGCAGTTTCACGGCGGGCTATGGCTACACCTTC. Its translation is CASSFTAGYGYTF.

This chain uses TRBV6-1 with TRBJ1-3; unclear D gene. Between the trimmed V and J ends, which lost 0 bases and 10 bases, there was a span of 10 bases. From germline, CDR1 is MNHNS and CDR2 SASEGT. The CDR3 spans 13 residues. The CDR3: CASSEASYGTIYF. As DNA, the CDR3 is TGTGCCAGCAGTGAAGCCTCCTATGGTACCATATATTTT.

J is TRBJ1-3 and V is TRBV9; 7 bases align to TRBD1. The CDR3 length is 15 residues. CDR1 is SGDLS, CDR2 YYNGEE, per germline. V trimming: 0 bases; J trimming: 0 bases; junction bases outside the gene matches: 0. As DNA, the CDR3 is TGTGCCAGCAGCGTAGGGGACAGCTCTGGAAACACCATATATTTT. Protein sequence: CASSVGDSSGNTIYF.

The rearrangement joins TRBV6-5 to TRBJ1-4, with TRBD1 identical over 9 bases. V lost 2 bases to trimming and J lost 3 bases; unmatched junction nucleotides: 4. From germline, CDR1 is MNHEY and CDR2 SVGAGI. The CDR3 length is 16 residues. CDR3 in amino acids: CASSYQTGGANEKLFF. Written as DNA, the CDR3 is TGTGCCAGCAGTTACCAGACAGGGGGGGCTAATGAAAAACTGTTTTTT.

The genes are TRBV19 and TRBJ2-6; 11 nucleotides align to TRBD1. The junction had 6 bases not matched to a gene; V was cut back by 5 bases and J by 0 bases. Germline V gene data show CDR1 as LNHDA and CDR2 as SQIVND (reference sequence). This CDR3 comprises 18 residues. For the CDR3, the DNA is TGTGCCAGTAGTTCCCGGGACAGGGGGTACTCTGGGGCCAACGTCCTGACTTTC. Residues: CASSSRDRGYSGANVLTF.

V gene TRBV9 combines with J gene TRBJ1-4; possibly TRBD1 for D (5 bases). Trimming removed 2 bases from V and 12 bases from J, with 14 bases in between. The CDR3 runs to 13 residues. Germline assignment: CDR1 SGDLS and CDR2 YYNGEE. The CDR3 DNA is TGTGCCAGCAGCGTTATGTCATCGGGGGAACTGTTTTTT. Its translation: CASSVMSSGELFF.

The genes are TRBV25-1 and TRBJ1-4, with 7 bases aligning to TRBD1. CDR3 length: 16 residues. With 5 bases clipped from V and 0 bases from J, the junction kept 6 bases outside the gene matches. Germline V lookup: CDR1 MGHDK, CDR2 SYGVNS. The CDR3, as DNA: TGTGCCAGCAGTCACTCCAGGGGGGCAACTAATGAAAAACTGTTTTTT. It is translated as CASSHSRGATNEKLFF. Together with reference TRBV25-1 and TRBJ1-4, the CDR3 gives the full variable domain: EADIYQTPRYLVIGTGKKITLECSQTMGHDKMYWYQQDPGMELHLIHYSYGVNSTEKGDLSSESTVSRIRTEHFPLTLESARPSHTSQYLCASSHSRGATNEKLFFGSGTQLSVL.

The genes are TRBV2 and TRBJ2-7; TRBD1 agrees at 8 bases. V trimming: 5 bases; J trimming: 4 bases; junction bases outside the gene matches: 7. CDR1 is SNHLY and CDR2 is FYNNEI in the germline V gene. The CDR3 contains 14 residues. CDR3 coding DNA: TGTGCCAGCAGTAAGACAGGGGCGGCATACGAGCAGTACTTC. Its translation is CASSKTGAAYEQYF.

This clone was counted between two and nine times. The chain uses TRBV2 and TRBJ1-5; tentatively, D is TRBD1 (6 bases). CDR3 length: 14 residues. Germline values: CDR1 SNHLY, CDR2 FYNNEI. With 1 base removed from V and 7 bases from J, the gap between germline ends came to 11 bases. The CDR3 sequence is CASSEVGGAQPQHF. DNA of the CDR3: TGTGCCAGCAGTGAAGTTGGGGGGGCGCAGCCCCAGCATTTT.

In DNA, the CDR3 is TGCGCCAGCAGCTTAACTCGGACTAGCGGGGGTGTCGGGGAGCTGTTTTTT. Protein sequence: CASSLTRTSGGVGELFF. The rearrangement joins TRBV5-1 to TRBJ2-2; TRBD2 aligns across 13 bases. Trimming at V came to 2 bases and at J to 7 bases, leaving 8 bases not matched to a gene. Germline-derived CDR1 and CDR2 are SGHRS and YFSETQ. The CDR3 is 17 amino acids.

The V gene is TRBV6-5, the J gene TRBJ2-5; D perhaps matches TRBD2 (7 bases). Germline V gives CDR1 MNHEY, CDR2 SVGAGI. Trimming stripped 2 bases from V and 3 bases from J, with 13 bases between. The CDR3 runs to 15 residues. The CDR3 DNA follows: TGTGCCAGCAGTTACAGGGGGGGGGTAAAAGAGACCCAGTACTTC. The encoded protein is CASSYRGGVKETQYF.

This clone was seen more than once but under ten times. CDR3 residues: CSVGQGYGYTF. DNA of the CDR3: TGCAGCGTTGGACAGGGGTATGGCTACACCTTC. The gene calls are TRBV29-1 and TRBJ1-2, with 8 bases that match TRBD1. V was pared by 4 bases and J by 5 bases, with 0 bases of the junction left unmatched. Per the germline V gene, CDR1 is SQVTM and CDR2 is ANQGSEA. This CDR3 region has 11 residues.